This T cell receptor beta chain was obtained from a study of cytomegalovirus exposure and HLA in healthy donors. Study background: There were 85 million or so unique TCRs (from HLA-typed donors) in an early data release.

V shed 4 bases and J shed 4 bases, with 6 bases lying between them. CDR1 and CDR2 from the germline V gene are SGHNT and YYREEE (reference sequence). CDR3 length: 12 residues. Both 60 Vbeta primers and 13 Jbeta primers went into the PCR. TCRdb keeps only in-frame clones here, not all; method: immunoSEQ multiplex PCR. Altogether about 200,000 clones are present, around 76% being singletons, with the ten largest covering 0.63%. This clone appeared a single time. Its antigen is currently unknown. Study-wide results and limits: Cytomegalovirus-associated status was assigned to 164 TCR beta chains.

The sequence derives from a man aged 18 to 35 in good health and CMV-seronegative. The rearrangement uses TRBV5-4 and TRBJ1-5; D not certain. Sequencing input: PBMCs. The chain's CDR3 is CASSQDNQPQHF. In DNA, the CDR3 is TGTGCCAGCAGCCAGGATAATCAGCCCCAGCATTTT.